Detailed here is one TCR beta chain. What it binds is not known. This sample is drawn from a study of T cells in localized non-small cell lung cancer. The study's findings and limits: Longer overall survival was seen with higher T cell density measured in blood. Adjacent lung exhibited a median of around 60 among the 100 most abundant tumor clones.

Trimming left V 4 bases short and J 0 bases short, with 15 bases between. Germline V gene data show CDR1 as SGHRS and CDR2 as YFSETQ. The CDR3 is made up of 16 amino acids. The data were produced by immunoSEQ multiplex PCR, yet TCRdb's version contains in-frame clones alone and is incomplete. The data contain 30,000 to 45,000 clones, about four fifths of them singletons. This receptor was obtained from a male donor at least 60 years old with stage II lung adenocarcinoma. The chain is built from TRBV5-1 and TRBJ2-3, with D possibly matching TRBD2 (6 bases). Sequenced here: peripheral blood mononuclear cells, sampled before any cancer treatment. DNA of the CDR3: TGCGCCAGCAGCACCTTTGAGGGAGGAAGCACAGATACGCAGTATTTT. Amino acids: CASSTFEGGSTDTQYF.